This note documents a single T cell receptor (beta chain) sequence. Its antigen is not known. The sample comes from a study of shared clonotypes between healthy human individuals. Study observations and caveats: The rarefaction results pointed to incomplete sorted-subset sequencing despite large depth.

The germline CDR1 and CDR2 sequences are KGHSH and LQKENI. The CDR3 is 14 residues long. J gave up 5 bases and V 3 bases, and 4 bases lay outside the gene matches. The authors distributed each subset's genomic DNA evenly over several immunoSEQ plates. Repertoires were generated with immunoSEQ multiplex PCR, while TCRdb's copy carries only in-frame clones and drops some. Of approximately 2.4 million clones in the sample, approximately 94% were seen once. The rearrangement links TRBV18 to TRBJ1-5; 7 bases are shared with TRBD1. The sequenced sample consisted of naive CD4+ T cells sorted from blood. Subset described: CD45RA+ positively selected. The receptor comes from a man aged 18 to 30 in good health. CDR3 bases: TGTGCCAGCTCACCCGGGACAGTGTATCAGCCCCAGCATTTT. Its protein product is CASSPGTVYQPQHF. Using reference TRBV18 and TRBJ1-5 for the parts outside the CDR3, the full variable domain is NAGVMQNPRHLVRRRGQEARLRCSPMKGHSHVYWYRQLPEEGLKFMVYLQKENIIDESGMPKERFSAEFPKEGPSILRIQQVVRGDSAAYFCASSPGTVYQPQHFGDGTRLSIL.